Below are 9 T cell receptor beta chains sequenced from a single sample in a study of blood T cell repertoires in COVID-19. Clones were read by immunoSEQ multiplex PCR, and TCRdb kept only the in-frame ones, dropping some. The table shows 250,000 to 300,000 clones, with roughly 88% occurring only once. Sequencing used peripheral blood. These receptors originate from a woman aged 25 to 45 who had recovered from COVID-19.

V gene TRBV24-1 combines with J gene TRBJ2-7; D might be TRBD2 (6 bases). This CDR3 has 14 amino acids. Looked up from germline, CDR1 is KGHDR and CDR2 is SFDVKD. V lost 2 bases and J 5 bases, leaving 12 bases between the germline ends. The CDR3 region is CATSDSGLSDEQYF. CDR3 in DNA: TGTGCCACCAGTGATTCAGGACTATCCGACGAGCAGTACTTC.

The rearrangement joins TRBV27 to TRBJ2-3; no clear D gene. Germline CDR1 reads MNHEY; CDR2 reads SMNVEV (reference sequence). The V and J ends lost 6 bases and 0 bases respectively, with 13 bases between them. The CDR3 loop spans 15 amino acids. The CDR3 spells CASSTEDASTDTQYF. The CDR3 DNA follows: TGTGCCAGCAGCACAGAAGACGCTAGCACAGATACGCAGTATTTT.

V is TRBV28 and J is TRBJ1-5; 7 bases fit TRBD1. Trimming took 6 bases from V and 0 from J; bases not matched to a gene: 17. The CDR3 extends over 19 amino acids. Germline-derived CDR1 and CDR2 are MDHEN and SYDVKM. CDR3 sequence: CASSQRGTALGYSNQPQHF. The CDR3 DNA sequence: TGTGCCAGCAGCCAAAGAGGGACAGCCCTTGGGTATAGCAATCAGCCCCAGCATTTT.

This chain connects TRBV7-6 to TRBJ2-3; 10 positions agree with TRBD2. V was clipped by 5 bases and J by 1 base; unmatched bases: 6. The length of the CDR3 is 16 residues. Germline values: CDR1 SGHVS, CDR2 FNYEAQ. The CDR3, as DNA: TGTGCCAGCAGCCTCATAGCGGGAGGTGGCACAGATACGCAGTATTTT. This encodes CASSLIAGGGTDTQYF.

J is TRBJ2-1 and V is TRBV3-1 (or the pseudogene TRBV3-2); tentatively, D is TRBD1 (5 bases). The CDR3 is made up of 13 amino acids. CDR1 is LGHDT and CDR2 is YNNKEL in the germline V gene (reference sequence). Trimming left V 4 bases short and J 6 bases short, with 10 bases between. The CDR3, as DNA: TGTGCCAGCAGCCGCCTAGGGGTCAATGAGCAGTTCTTC. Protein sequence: CASSRLGVNEQFF.

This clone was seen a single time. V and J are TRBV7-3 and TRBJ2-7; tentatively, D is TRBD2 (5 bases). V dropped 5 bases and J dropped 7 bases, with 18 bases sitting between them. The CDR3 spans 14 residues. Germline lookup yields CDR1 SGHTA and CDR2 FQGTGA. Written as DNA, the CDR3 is TGTGCCAGCAGCCCCGCGGGCCGACCGGGGGAGCAGTACTTC. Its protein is CASSPAGRPGEQYF.

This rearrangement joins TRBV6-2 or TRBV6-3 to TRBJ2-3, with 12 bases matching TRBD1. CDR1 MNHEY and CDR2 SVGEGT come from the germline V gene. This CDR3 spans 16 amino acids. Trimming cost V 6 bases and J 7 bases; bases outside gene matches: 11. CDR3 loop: CASSKAGTGGIHTQYF. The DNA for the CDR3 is TGTGCCAGCAGCAAAGCCGGGACAGGGGGCATTCATACGCAGTATTTT.

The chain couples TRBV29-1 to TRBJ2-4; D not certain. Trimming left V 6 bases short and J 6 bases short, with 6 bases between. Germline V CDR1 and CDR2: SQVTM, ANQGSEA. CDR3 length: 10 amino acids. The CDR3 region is CSVFRNIQYF. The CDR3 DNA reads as TGCAGCGTGTTTAGAAACATTCAGTACTTC.

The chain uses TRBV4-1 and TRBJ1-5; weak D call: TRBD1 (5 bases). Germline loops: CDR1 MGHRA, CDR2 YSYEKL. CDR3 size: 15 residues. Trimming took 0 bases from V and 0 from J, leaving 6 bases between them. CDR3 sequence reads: CASSQDGASNQPQHF. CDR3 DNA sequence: TGCGCCAGCAGCCAAGATGGGGCTAGCAATCAGCCCCAGCATTTT.